This T cell receptor (beta chain) was obtained from a study of blood T cell repertoires in COVID-19. Using immunoSEQ multiplex PCR, the repertoire was profiled, and TCRdb retains in-frame clones only, with some absent. The sample records 150,000 to 250,000 clones, around four fifths being singletons. With 10 bases clipped from V and 0 bases from J, the junction kept 5 bases outside the gene matches. This CDR3 region has 13 residues. The germline V gene has CDR1 LNHDA and CDR2 SQIVND (reference sequence). All enrollees were roughly 18 to 89 years old and from approximately 25 US areas. The V gene is TRBV19, the J gene TRBJ2-7, with TRBD1 matching over 8 bases. The sequencing input was PBMCs or T cells enriched from blood (not recorded which). This clonotype was sampled from a man in his forties who had recovered from COVID-19. Here the CDR3 DNA reads TGTGCCACAACAGGGGGACCCTCCTACGAGCAGTACTTC. As protein: CATTGGPSYEQYF.